The source of this TCR beta chain is a study of control samples from healthy donors and cancer patients. This CDR3 is 14 amino acids long. Germline CDR1 reads SGDLS; CDR2 reads YYNGEE. V was clipped by 0 bases and J by 4 bases, with 9 bases between them. Data came from immunoSEQ multiplex PCR; TCRdb stores just in-frame clones and leaves some out. The sample comprises about 150,000 clones, approximately 94% of which are singletons, and approximately 1.4% rests with the top ten. This clonotype originated in a woman aged 18-30 years in good health. The source material was blood. The chain carries TRBV9 and TRBJ2-3; D not certain. CDR3 region: CASSVGHAADTQYF. CDR3 in DNA: TGTGCCAGCAGCGTAGGGCACGCCGCAGATACGCAGTATTTT.